This T cell receptor beta chain was sequenced for a study of PD-1 blockade in classical Hodgkin lymphoma. In every patient, relapse followed autologous stem cell transplantation, while exposure to brentuximab vedotin differed. This table comes from immunoSEQ multiplex PCR, and its TCRdb copy is limited to in-frame clones, with some not included. The sample holds roughly 26,000 clones, 80% to 90% seen once. Trimming left V 5 bases short and J 1 base short, with 8 bases between. Germline V gene sequence: CDR1 KGHSH, CDR2 LQKENI. The length of the CDR3 is 13 residues. The material sequenced was peripheral blood mononuclear cells (PBMCs), taken at baseline. This chain connects TRBV18 to TRBJ1-1, with no clear D. The sequence derives from a human donor with classical Hodgkin lymphoma. DNA of the CDR3: TGTGCCAGCTCAGGTGATAGGAACACTGAAGCTTTCTTT. Translated, it gives CASSGDRNTEAFF.